This record covers a single T cell receptor (beta chain). What it recognizes is unknown. One end of the junction fails to match germline, which may point to a read error. Looked up from germline, CDR1 is SGHNT and CDR2 is YENEEA. The CDR3 is made up of 14 amino acids. TCRdb re-called the multiplex PCR reads through MiXCR, storing one row per CDR3 protein. The table lists about 21,000 distinct CDR3 sequences, about half of them singletons. This sample was taken from a study of breast tumors, draining lymph nodes, adjacent tissues. Study-level findings and limits: Tumors had less TCR diversity than lymph nodes, more than nontumor tissue.

The sample comprised breast tumor tissue. This chain joins TRBV11-3 and TRBJ2-7; D possibly corresponds to TRBD2 (5 bases). This clonotype originated in a female donor with breast cancer. Some clones in this sample may be carry-over from other donors' samples. This chain's CDR3 is CASGLALVGAVQYF. CDR3 DNA: TGTGCCAGCGGCTTAGCACTAGTGGGAGCGGTGCAGTACTTC.